This TCR beta chain derives from a study of cytomegalovirus exposure and HLA in healthy donors (dated by TCRdb to about 2017). Study-wide context: According to an earlier analysis of 587 of the donors, 200 million or so T cells yielded 117 million unique TCR beta sequences and about 280 Gb of sequence data. Among the roughly 390 genotyped donors, approximately 81% belonged to the genetic ancestry cluster associated with self-reported Caucasian donors. Roughly 300 gigabases of sequencing data and around 90 million unique TCR sequences made up an early release that covered around 640 HLA-typed donors. HLA typing covered class I and class II loci at four-digit resolution. To study patterns of TCR occurrence, a later analysis re-analyzed previously published TCR beta repertoires from under 750 donors and added high-resolution HLA genotyping. Roughly 5 DR-DQ haplotypes were handled as single units for association and clustering, since linkage in the cohort was strong. Donor age, sex, ethnicity and CMV serostatus were collected together with the repertoire data. Rather than drawing on any new phenotypic data, the later analysis identified candidate immune exposures from TCR beta sequences and the way those sequences occurred across donors. Across approximately 400 genotyped donors of the cohort, an average of roughly 250,000 unique TCR beta nucleotide sequences per donor were sequenced, and roughly 18% of those sequences were non-productive. The number of typed donors differed by locus: about 629-630 for A, B, C, DRB1 and DQB1; some 500 for DQA1; approximately 610 for DPA1; and about 450 for DPB1. In an earlier analysis of 587 of the donors, high-throughput TCR beta sequencing was used to judge whether each TCR beta V gene segment behaved as functional or pseudogenic. The study aimed to test whether signatures of past pathogen exposure could be identified by cataloging public T cell receptors. Every discovery cohort repertoire had been produced on one sequencing platform. Using immunosequencing, the study profiled T cell repertoires from fewer than 700 subjects and related those repertoires to cytomegalovirus serostatus. A later genetic analysis took genome-wide SNP genotypes for about 55% of the roughly 670 donors and used that subset as a discovery cohort. In addition to the first cohort of roughly 670 subjects, a separate validation cohort of over 90 different subjects was used. To predict cytomegalovirus infection status, the study brought together high-throughput TCR immunosequencing, statistical association of individual TCRs with disease status, and machine learning. Paper-wide results and their limitations: Correlated functional status among segregating V segments might be attributable to linkage disequilibrium, but an unknown experimental factor could not be ruled out. In a later analysis, the rate of TCR association differed among HLA loci, with DRB1 alleles having the most associated TCRs and HLA-C alleles having the fewest. Because the 87-base-pair reads could not distinguish some IMGT-functional V segments, including TRBV6-2 and TRBV6-3, those segments were excluded. In the study, approximately 160 TCR beta chains were listed as associated with cytomegalovirus. A further reported finding was that TCR beta sequences accurately predicted the HLA-A and HLA-B alleles for most subjects in the first cohort. Specific HLA alleles were associated with 15,000 to 20,000 TCR beta sequences at a false discovery rate of 0.05 in a later analysis. The classifier was reported to diagnose cytomegalovirus status with high specificity and sensitivity in both the original and validation cohorts. According to a later analysis, most CMV-associated TCR beta chains appeared to be HLA-restricted, and the HLA associations seemed to be driven largely by CMV exposure. Over 15 rarely observed V segments, including chromosome 9 orphons, were excluded from the earlier analysis of approximately 500 of the donors because counts were too low. The sequencing pipeline was judged likely to have produced a cluster of highly shared sequence variants as a technical artifact. While some public TCRs were present in many individuals, most TCR sequences turned up only very rarely across donors. The presence/absence analyses assumed that sequencing depth was roughly uniform across donors, and that assumption may not be true. This cohort had only TCR beta chains sequenced, and the lack of alpha or paired-chain data limited which features could be detected. Strong co-occurrence of HLA alleles, especially DR and DQ, made assigning TCR associations to individual alleles difficult. According to a later genetic analysis, donors in an Asian-associated ancestry cluster had fewer N-insertions in productive TCRs than the approximately 670-donor mean. For the cohort, immune exposure information was limited to CMV serostatus. According to a later analysis, parvovirus B19, influenza, CMV and Epstein-Barr virus appeared linked to several top co-occurrence clusters. According to the authors, the approach could potentially be generalized to other disease states and immunological phenotypes. Because some donors lacked HLA typing at each locus, the association tests relied only on the typed subset. An association between a missense DCLRE1C variant and V-gene and J-gene trimming of TCR beta chains was found in a later genetic analysis and replicated in an independent cohort. Three of the identified cytomegalovirus-associated TCR beta chains were confirmed in vitro to be specific for cytomegalovirus antigens. In a later analysis, HLA-associated TCR beta chains showed more clonal expansion and lower generation probabilities than non-associated chains that were equally common. Broadly in line with IMGT annotations, most TCR beta V segments showed up in productive rearrangements about 87% or about 30% of the time in an earlier analysis of roughly 590 of the donors.

Relative to germline, V is 5 bases shorter and J is 3 bases shorter, with 14 bases between their ends. CDR1 is given as MNHEY and CDR2 as SMNVEV, both from the germline V gene (reference sequence). The CDR3, cysteine through phenylalanine, is 15 amino acids long. Only CDR3 DNA is held: 45 bases, read in frame from base 1. In regard to this clone: Its antigen is currently not known. Base qualities are not provided; no much larger clone lies one nucleotide away.

The cohort consisted of 666 healthy bone marrow donors. At the time of sampling, every cohort member was nominally healthy, though immune exposures that went unrecorded were likely present. The donor was CMV seropositive and was included in the group of approximately 310 seropositive cohort members. A peripheral blood sample was provided by each donor, and peripheral blood mononuclear cells were used for TCR beta sequencing. The Qiagen DNeasy Blood Extraction Kit was used to extract genomic DNA from the blood cell samples. To prepare the library, the immunoSEQ multiplex PCR assay was applied. For the multiplex PCR, a mixture combining 60 forward primers for TCR Vbeta segments and 13 reverse primers for TCR Jbeta segments was used. A multiplex PCR assay on genomic DNA amplified the CDR3 region of rearranged TCR beta genes. The amplified TCR beta libraries were sequenced on the Illumina HiSeq System as 87-base-pair reads. On the authors' methods: Across the 666 repertoires, a later analysis counted 60 million to 90 million unique TCR beta chains, roughly 11 million of which were shared by at least two donors. Raw reads were error-corrected and collapsed into unique sequences by a nearest-neighbor algorithm in which closely related sequences were merged to remove PCR and sequencing errors. V, D and J gene segments were assigned by aligning CDR3 sequences to IMGT reference sequences. For a sequence to be retained, a match of at least six nucleotides was required to both a V gene segment and a J gene segment. A rearrangement was called productive if the CDR3 had no stop codons and remained in frame with V and J, and every other rearrangement was called non-productive. CDR3 was defined according to IMGT convention as the region running from the second conserved V-encoded cysteine to the conserved J-encoded phenylalanine. In an earlier analysis of around 640 of the donors, sequences lacking an unambiguous match to a single V gene segment were excluded. In an earlier analysis of 587 of the donors, a V segment was called functional when productive rearrangements were above 56.7%, and segregating when the standard deviation between donors exceeded 5%. A statistical classification framework was developed to diagnose cytomegalovirus status using the catalog of TCR beta chain sequences. In a later analysis, TCR nucleotide sequences were compared against IMGT/GENE-DB human TR gene sequences so that V and J genes could be assigned. The TCRdist pipeline was used in a later analysis to assign CDR3 sequences and most-parsimonious VDJ recombination scenarios. In a later analysis, each TCR beta chain was defined by its CDR3 amino acid sequence together with its V-gene family, and reads without a unique V-gene family were excluded. In a later analysis, 500 to 700 highly shared, low-generation-probability nucleotide sequences were removed to address suspected cross-contamination and a sequencing artifact. A later analysis calculated a clonal expansion index for each public chain from normalized within-repertoire ranks of inferred template counts. In a later analysis, generation probabilities were computed with a VDJ recombination model fitted to out-of-frame rearrangements, and the resulting probabilities were checked against IGoR. In a later analysis, TCR-TCR, TCR-HLA and TCR-CMV co-occurrence was scored with hypergeometric tests, and a repertoire-size bias correction was applied to TCR pairs. In a later analysis, false discovery rates were estimated by permuting HLA or CMV assignments 20 times. A later analysis grouped co-occurring TCRs with DBSCAN, adding TCRdist sequence similarity when clustering within HLA-allele-positive subsets. Co-occurrence clustering excluded repertoires with fewer than 30,000 or more than 120,000 public chains, plus five with anomalous nucleotide sharing. Sourced from immuneACCESS, this table was stored by TCRdb with only in-frame sequences that have V and J called. A share of the clones is absent; for the studies checked, an unresolved V gene accounts for under half, and the remainder has no known explanation. That table gives V, J and clone size, and the DNA gave D and trimming. The sample has about 120,000 clones on record, roughly two thirds of them singletons. The ten largest clonotypes hold roughly 1.6% of the sample.

The chain was built from TRBV27 and TRBJ1-5; the D segment could be TRBD1, given 6 matching bases. The sequenced material came from PBMCs. The clonotype was recovered from a man aged 25-40 years in good health and CMV-seropositive. The base sequence is TGTGCCAGCAGTGAAAGCGGACAGATCAATCAGCCCCAGCATTTT. The resulting protein is CASSESGQINQPQHF.